This is a list of T cell receptor beta chains from one sample in a study of response to subunit inactivated influenza vaccine. TCRdb analysed the RT-PCR reads with MiXCR anew, one entry per CDR3 protein. The table records some 480,000 distinct CDR3 sequences, around 9.9% of them present only once. The specimen comprised PBMCs from blood, sampled more than 35 days after vaccination. The receptors derive from a man aged 45 to 65 who received an inactivated influenza vaccine. Each CDR3 is given with its conserved first and last residue. A D gene is named only where the DNA matches it firmly. Clone size is stated in some rows and not others, as once, few, many or a class when expanded.

v_call	d_call	cdr3_length	clone_size	j_call	cdr3_nt	cdr3_aa
TRBV2	TRBD1	14	.	TRBJ1-1	TGTGCCAGCAGTGGGACAGGGTTGTACACTGAAGCTTTCTTT	CASSGTGLYTEAFF
TRBV5-1	TRBD2	15	many	TRBJ2-1	TGCGCCAGCAGCACGGCGACTAGCGGGGTAAATGAGCAGTTCTTC	CASSTATSGVNEQFF
TRBV9	TRBD2	17	.	TRBJ2-3	TGTGCCAGCAGCGTAGAAGCTCGCGGGAGGGCCCCAGATACGCAGTATTTT	CASSVEARGRAPDTQYF
TRBV20-1	.	13	.	TRBJ2-7	TGCAGTGCAACGCCCGGGACGTTGGACGAGCAGTACTTC	CSATPGTLDEQYF
TRBV5-5	.	14	.	TRBJ2-1	TGTGCCAGCAGAGGGGACACGTTCTGGTATGAGCAGTTCTTC	CASRGDTFWYEQFF
TRBV12-3/TRBV12-4	.	13	many	TRBJ2-1	TGTGCCAGCGACACGGGGAGGGGGGATGAGCAGTTCTTC	CASDTGRGDEQFF
TRBV20-1	.	13	few	TRBJ2-5	TGCAGTGCTAGTCGGACTGTTAAAGAGACCCAGTACTTC	CSASRTVKETQYF
TRBV5-1	.	14	many	TRBJ2-6	TGCGCCAGCAGGGAGGCCTCTGGGGCCAACGTCCTGACTTTC	CASREASGANVLTF
TRBV7-6	.	14	.	TRBJ1-1	TGTGCCAGCAATTCGGGGTTGGGTTCCTCTGAAGCTTTCTTT	CASNSGLGSSEAFF
TRBV5-1	.	15	.	TRBJ2-7	TGCGCCAGCAGCTTGGACAGGGTAAAAGAATACGAGCAGTACTTC	CASSLDRVKEYEQYF
TRBV5-6	.	16	.	TRBJ2-1	TGTGCCAGCAGCTTTCGAACCGGGACATCCTACAATGAGCAGTTCTTC	CASSFRTGTSYNEQFF
TRBV11-2	.	15	.	TRBJ1-3	TGTGCCAGCAGCTCGACAGCGACCTCTGGAAACACCATATATTTT	CASSSTATSGNTIYF
TRBV23-1	.	17	.	TRBJ2-6	TGCGCCAGCAGTCGACGTAACCATAGCTCTGGGGCCAACGTCCTGACTTTC	CASSRRNHSSGANVLTF
TRBV6-1	.	13	few	TRBJ2-7	TGTGCCAGCAGTCCACACCATAACTACGAGCAGTACTTC	CASSPHHNYEQYF
TRBV20-1	TRBD1	14	few	TRBJ2-7	TGCAGTGCCTTAGACAGGGGATCGGCCTACGAGCAGTACTTC	CSALDRGSAYEQYF
TRBV11-2	.	15	few	TRBJ1-3	TGTGCCAGCAGTCCCCTGGGGTCACCTGGAAACACCATATATTTT	CASSPLGSPGNTIYF
TRBV3-1	TRBD2	16	.	TRBJ2-3	TGTGCCAGCAGCCAGCGGGGGGGCCTTAGCACAGATACGCAGTATTTT	CASSQRGGLSTDTQYF
TRBV29-1	TRBD1	17	.	TRBJ2-6	TGCAGCGTTGAAGATCCGACAGGGACAGGTGGGGCCAACGTCCTGACTTTC	CSVEDPTGTGGANVLTF
TRBV14	.	13	.	TRBJ2-3	TGTGCCAGCAGCTCTGACAGCGCAGATACGCAGTATTTT	CASSSDSADTQYF
TRBV12-3/TRBV12-4	.	13	few	TRBJ2-7	TGTGCCAGCAGTTTAGCCCTATTCAACGAGCAGTACTTC	CASSLALFNEQYF
TRBV7-2	TRBD2	15	many	TRBJ2-3	TGTGCCAGCAGCCAAAGCGGGGGGGTACCAGATACGCAGTATTTT	CASSQSGGVPDTQYF
TRBV28	.	15	.	TRBJ2-2	TGTGCCAGCAGTTTGATTCACAGAAACACCGGGGAGCTGTTTTTT	CASSLIHRNTGELFF
TRBV5-1	.	11	.	TRBJ1-1	TGCGCCAGCAGCCAAGAGAGGGAAGCTTTCTTT	CASSQEREAFF
TRBV5-1	.	13	many	TRBJ2-7	TGCGCCAGCAGCTTACAGGGTGTTAGCGAGCAGTACTTC	CASSLQGVSEQYF
TRBV3-1	.	14	few	TRBJ1-2	TGTGCCAGCAGACTCCGGGCAGGTAACTATGGCTACACCTTC	CASRLRAGNYGYTF
TRBV24-1	.	13	.	TRBJ2-3	TGTGCCACCAGTGCCCCTAGCACAGATACGCAGTATTTT	CATSAPSTDTQYF
TRBV10-3	.	15	few	TRBJ1-5	TGTGCCATCAGTGGAGAGAACTATAGCAATCAGCCCCAGCATTTT	CAISGENYSNQPQHF
TRBV4-1	.	13	many	TRBJ2-7	TGCGCCAGCAGCCAAGGCCAGGGCTTGGAGCAGTACTTC	CASSQGQGLEQYF
TRBV4-1	.	15	.	TRBJ2-1	TGCGCCAGCAGCCAAGGCACCGTTATAGCTGGGGAGCAGTTCTTC	CASSQGTVIAGEQFF
TRBV6-1	.	14	few	TRBJ2-3	TGTGCCAGCACCCCGCGAGGAAGCACAGATACGCAGTATTTT	CASTPRGSTDTQYF
TRBV28	TRBD2	16	.	TRBJ2-3	TGTGCCAGCAGGAACAGACTAGCGGGACTCACAGATACGCAGTATTTT	CASRNRLAGLTDTQYF
TRBV29-1	TRBD1	15	few	TRBJ2-2	TGCAGCGTTCGCGTAGGGACAGGGAACACCGGGGAGCTGTTTTTT	CSVRVGTGNTGELFF
TRBV29-1	.	19	many	TRBJ2-1	TGCAGCGTTGAAGATCCTTCCGCCGGGCGGGTCCCCTCCTACAATGAGCAGTTCTTC	CSVEDPSAGRVPSYNEQFF
TRBV28	TRBD2	15	.	TRBJ2-1	TGTGCCAGCAGTTTGGCTAGCGGGGGGTTTTATTTTCGGTTCTTC	CASSLASGGFYFRFF
TRBV12-3/TRBV12-4	.	15	many	TRBJ1-1	TGTGCCAGCACCTTAATAGGGGGGGGGAACACTGAAGCTTTCTTT	CASTLIGGGNTEAFF
TRBV9	.	17	.	TRBJ2-1	TGTGCCAGCAGCGAACCTCTGGCGGGGGCTTCCTACAATGAGCAGTTCTTC	CASSEPLAGASYNEQFF
TRBV7-2	.	15	few	TRBJ1-5	TGTGCCAGCAGCTTATACGGCCGGGGCAATCAGCCCCAGCATTTT	CASSLYGRGNQPQHF
TRBV3-1	.	12	.	TRBJ2-7	TGTGCCAGCAGCCAACGTACCTACGAGCAGTACTTC	CASSQRTYEQYF
TRBV6-2/TRBV6-3	TRBD1	13	many	TRBJ1-2	TGTGCCAGCAGTTACTCGACAGGGAGCGGCTACACCTTC	CASSYSTGSGYTF
TRBV7-2	.	14	many	TRBJ1-1	TGTGCCAGCAGCTTAGCGACCGAGGGCACTGAAGCTTTCTTT	CASSLATEGTEAFF
TRBV9	.	14	few	TRBJ2-3	TGTGCCAGCAGCGTAGATCAGAGCCAAGATACGCAGTATTTT	CASSVDQSQDTQYF
TRBV6-5	.	15	many	TRBJ2-7	TGTGCCAGCAGTTACGGGGGGATGCGGGGCTACGAGCAGTACTTC	CASSYGGMRGYEQYF